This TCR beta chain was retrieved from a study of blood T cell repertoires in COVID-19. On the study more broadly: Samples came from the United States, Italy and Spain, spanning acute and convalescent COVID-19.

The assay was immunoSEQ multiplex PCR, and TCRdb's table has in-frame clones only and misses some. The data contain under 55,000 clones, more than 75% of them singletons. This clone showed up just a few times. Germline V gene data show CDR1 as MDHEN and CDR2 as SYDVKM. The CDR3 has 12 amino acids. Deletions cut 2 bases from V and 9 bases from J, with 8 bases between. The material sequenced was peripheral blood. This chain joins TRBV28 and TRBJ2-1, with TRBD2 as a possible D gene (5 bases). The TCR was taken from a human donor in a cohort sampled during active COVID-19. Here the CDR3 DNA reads TGTGCCAGCAGTTTAGGGAGAGGTGAGCAGTTCTTC. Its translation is CASSLGRGEQFF.